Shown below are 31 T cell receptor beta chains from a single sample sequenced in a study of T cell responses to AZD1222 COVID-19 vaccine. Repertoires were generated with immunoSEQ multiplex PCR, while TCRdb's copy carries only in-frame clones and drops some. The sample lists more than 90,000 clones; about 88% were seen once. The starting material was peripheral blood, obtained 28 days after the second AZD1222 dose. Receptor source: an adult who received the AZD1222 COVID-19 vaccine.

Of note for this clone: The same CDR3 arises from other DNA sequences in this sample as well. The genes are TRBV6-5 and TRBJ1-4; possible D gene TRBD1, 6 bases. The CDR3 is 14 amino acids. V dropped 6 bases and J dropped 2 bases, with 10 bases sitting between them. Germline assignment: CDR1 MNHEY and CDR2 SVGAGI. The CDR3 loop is CASRSGGTNEKLFF. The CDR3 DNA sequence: TGTGCCAGCAGGTCCGGGGGCACTAATGAAAAACTGTTTTTT.

The DNA for the CDR3 is TGTGCCAGCAGCTTAGCATTAGCCAAAAACATTCAGTACTTC. This translates into CASSLALAKNIQYF. This chain links TRBV13 with TRBJ2-4; D remains ambiguous. V lost 1 base to trimming and J lost 0 bases, with 4 bases between them. Germline V gene data show CDR1 as PRHDT and CDR2 as FYEKMQ (reference sequence). This CDR3 region has 14 residues.

CDR3 sequence reads: CASPPGERERSSYEQYF. CDR3 DNA sequence: TGCGCCAGCCCCCCGGGGGAGCGGGAGAGGAGCTCCTACGAGCAGTACTTC. The V call is TRBV5-1, the J call TRBJ2-7; 8 bases are a match to TRBD2. CDR1 and CDR2 from the germline V gene are SGHRS and YFSETQ. This CDR3 has 17 residues. With 7 bases clipped from V and 0 bases from J, the junction kept 15 bases outside the gene matches.

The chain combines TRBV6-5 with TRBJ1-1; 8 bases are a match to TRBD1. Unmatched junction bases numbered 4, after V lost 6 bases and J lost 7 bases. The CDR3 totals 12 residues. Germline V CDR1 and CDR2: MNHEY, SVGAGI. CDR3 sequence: CASSRGLGEAFF. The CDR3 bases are TGTGCCAGCAGCAGGGGGCTGGGTGAAGCTTTCTTT.

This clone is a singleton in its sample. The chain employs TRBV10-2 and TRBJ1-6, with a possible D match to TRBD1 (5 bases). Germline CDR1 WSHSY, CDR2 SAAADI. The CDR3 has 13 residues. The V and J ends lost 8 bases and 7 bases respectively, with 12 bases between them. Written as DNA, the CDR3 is TGCGCCAGCGGTTTGGGGGAGAATTCACCCCTCCACTTT. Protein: CASGLGENSPLHF.

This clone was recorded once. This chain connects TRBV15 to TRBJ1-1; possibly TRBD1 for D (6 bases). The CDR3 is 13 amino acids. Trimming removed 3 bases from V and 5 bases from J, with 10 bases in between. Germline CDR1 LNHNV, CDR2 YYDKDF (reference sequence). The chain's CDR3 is CATSSTGLTEAFF. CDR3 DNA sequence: TGTGCCACCAGCAGTACAGGGTTAACTGAAGCTTTCTTT.

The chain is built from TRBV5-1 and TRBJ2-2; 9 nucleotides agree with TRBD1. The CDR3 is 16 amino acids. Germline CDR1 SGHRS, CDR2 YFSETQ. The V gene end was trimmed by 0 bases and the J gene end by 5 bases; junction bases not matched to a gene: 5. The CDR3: CASSLDGTGSTGELFF. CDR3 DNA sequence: TGCGCCAGCAGCTTGGATGGGACAGGGAGTACCGGGGAGCTGTTTTTT.

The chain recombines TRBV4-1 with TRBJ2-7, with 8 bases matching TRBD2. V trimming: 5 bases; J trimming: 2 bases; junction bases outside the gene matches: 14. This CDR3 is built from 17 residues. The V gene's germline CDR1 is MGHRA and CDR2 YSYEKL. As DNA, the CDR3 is TGCGCCAGCAGCTCCGATGTAGGCACCGGGGGGGCCTACGAGCAGTACTTC. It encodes CASSSDVGTGGAYEQYF.

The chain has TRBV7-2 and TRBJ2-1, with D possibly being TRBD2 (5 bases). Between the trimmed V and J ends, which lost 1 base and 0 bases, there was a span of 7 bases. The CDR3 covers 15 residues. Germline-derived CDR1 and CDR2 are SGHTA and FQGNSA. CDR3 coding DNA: TGTGCCAGCAGCTTAGTGAGCGGCTCCTACAATGAGCAGTTCTTC. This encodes CASSLVSGSYNEQFF.

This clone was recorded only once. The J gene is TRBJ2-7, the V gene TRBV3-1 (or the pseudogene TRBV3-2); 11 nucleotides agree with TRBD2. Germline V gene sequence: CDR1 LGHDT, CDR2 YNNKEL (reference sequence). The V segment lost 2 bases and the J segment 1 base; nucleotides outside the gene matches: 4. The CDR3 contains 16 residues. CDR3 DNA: TGTGCCAGCAGCCAAAGAGGGACTAGCGGTTCCTACGAGCAGTACTTC. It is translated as CASSQRGTSGSYEQYF.

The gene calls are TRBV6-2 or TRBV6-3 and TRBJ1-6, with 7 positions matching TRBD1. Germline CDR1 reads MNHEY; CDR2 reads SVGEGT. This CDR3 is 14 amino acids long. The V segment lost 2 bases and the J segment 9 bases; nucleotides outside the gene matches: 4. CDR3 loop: CASSYEGASSPLHF. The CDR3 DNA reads TGTGCCAGCAGTTACGAGGGGGCAAGTTCACCCCTCCACTTT.

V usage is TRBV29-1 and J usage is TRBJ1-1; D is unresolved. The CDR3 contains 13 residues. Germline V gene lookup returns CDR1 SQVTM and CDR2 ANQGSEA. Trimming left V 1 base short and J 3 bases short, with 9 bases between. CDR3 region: CSVEGVRDTEAFF. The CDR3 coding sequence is TGCAGCGTTGAAGGGGTAAGGGACACTGAAGCTTTCTTT.

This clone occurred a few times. CDR3 loop: CASSPTGTVNTEAFF. The CDR3 DNA follows: TGTGCCAGCAGCCCTACAGGGACCGTGAACACTGAAGCTTTCTTT. V gene TRBV28 combines with J gene TRBJ1-1; perhaps TRBD1 as D (6 bases). Per germline, CDR1 MDHEN and CDR2 SYDVKM. This CDR3 spans 15 amino acids. V lost 6 bases and J 0 bases, leaving 14 bases between the germline ends.

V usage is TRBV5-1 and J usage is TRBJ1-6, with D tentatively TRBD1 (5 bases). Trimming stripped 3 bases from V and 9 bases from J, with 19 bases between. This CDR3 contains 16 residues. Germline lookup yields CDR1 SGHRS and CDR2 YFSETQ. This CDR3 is CASSSGGAGQASPLHF. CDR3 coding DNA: TGCGCCAGCAGCTCCGGGGGTGCAGGACAAGCTTCACCCCTCCACTTT. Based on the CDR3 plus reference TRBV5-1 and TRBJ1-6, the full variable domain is KAGVTQTPRYLIKTRGQQVTLSCSPISGHRSVSWYQQTPGQGLQFLFEYFSETQRNKGNFPGRFSGRQFSNSRSEMNVSTLELGDSALYLCASSSGGAGQASPLHFGNGTRLTVT.

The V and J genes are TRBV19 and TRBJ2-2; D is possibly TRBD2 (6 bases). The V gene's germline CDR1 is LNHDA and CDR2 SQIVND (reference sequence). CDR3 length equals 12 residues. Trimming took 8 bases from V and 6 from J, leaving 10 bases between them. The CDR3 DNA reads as TGTGCCAGTGCCTGGGGGGCCGGGGAGCTGTTTTTT. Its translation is CASAWGAGELFF. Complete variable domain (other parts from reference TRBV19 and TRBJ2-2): DGGITQSPKYLFRKEGQNVTLSCEQNLNHDAMYWYRQDPGQGLRLIYYSQIVNDFQKGDIAEGYSVSREKKESFPLTVTSAQKNPTAFYLCASAWGAGELFFGEGSRLTVL.

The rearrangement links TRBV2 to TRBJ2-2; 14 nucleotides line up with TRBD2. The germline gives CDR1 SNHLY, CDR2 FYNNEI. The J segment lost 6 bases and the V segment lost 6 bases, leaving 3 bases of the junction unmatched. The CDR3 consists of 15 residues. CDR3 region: CASRGLAGASGELFF. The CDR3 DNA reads TGTGCCAGCAGGGGACTAGCGGGAGCGTCCGGGGAGCTGTTTTTT.

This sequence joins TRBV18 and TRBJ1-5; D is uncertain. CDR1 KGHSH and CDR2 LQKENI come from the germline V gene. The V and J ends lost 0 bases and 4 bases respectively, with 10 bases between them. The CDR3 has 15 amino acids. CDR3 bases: TGTGCCAGCTCACCACCGCTCGGGGTAAATCAGCCCCAGCATTTT. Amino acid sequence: CASSPPLGVNQPQHF.

This CDR3 reads CAISAGGNYGYTF. The CDR3 region has the DNA TGTGCCATCAGTGCTGGGGGAAACTATGGCTACACCTTC. The V gene is TRBV10-3, the J gene TRBJ1-2; possible D gene TRBD1, 5 bases. The CDR3 covers 13 residues. Germline CDR1 ENHRY, CDR2 SYGVKD. V gave up 4 bases and J gave up 2 bases, with 8 bases separating them.

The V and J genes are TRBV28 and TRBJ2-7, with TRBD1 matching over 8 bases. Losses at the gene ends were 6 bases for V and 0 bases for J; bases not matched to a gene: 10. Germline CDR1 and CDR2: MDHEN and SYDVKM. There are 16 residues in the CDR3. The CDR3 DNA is TGTGCCAGCAGGACGACAGGGGAAGGGGGCTCCTACGAGCAGTACTTC. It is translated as CASRTTGEGGSYEQYF.

CDR3 DNA: TGTGCCAGCTCCCTCCGCTACGAGCAGTACTTC. It codes for CASSLRYEQYF. V is TRBV18 and J is TRBJ2-7; the D is unclear. The CDR3 has 11 residues. In germline, CDR1 is KGHSH, CDR2 LQKENI. Trimming cost V 6 bases and J 3 bases, with 6 bases left between them.

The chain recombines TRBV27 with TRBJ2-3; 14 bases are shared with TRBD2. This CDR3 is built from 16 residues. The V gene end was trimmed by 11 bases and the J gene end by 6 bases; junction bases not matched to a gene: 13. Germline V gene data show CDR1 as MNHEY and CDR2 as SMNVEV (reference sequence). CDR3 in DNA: TGTGCCTCTTCCGGGACTAGCGGGAGACCCCACGATACGCAGTATTTT. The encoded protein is CASSGTSGRPHDTQYF.

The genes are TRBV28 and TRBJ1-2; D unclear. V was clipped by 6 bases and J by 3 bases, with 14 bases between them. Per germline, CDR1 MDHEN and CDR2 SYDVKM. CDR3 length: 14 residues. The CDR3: CASRVVSDYYGYTF. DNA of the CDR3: TGTGCCAGCAGGGTTGTCAGCGACTACTATGGCTACACCTTC.

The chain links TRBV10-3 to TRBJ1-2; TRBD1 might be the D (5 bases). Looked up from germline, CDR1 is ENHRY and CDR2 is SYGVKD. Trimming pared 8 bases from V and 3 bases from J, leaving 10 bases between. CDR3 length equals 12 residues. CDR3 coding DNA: TGTGCCATCGGGGAGGGGTACTATGGCTACACCTTC. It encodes CAIGEGYYGYTF.

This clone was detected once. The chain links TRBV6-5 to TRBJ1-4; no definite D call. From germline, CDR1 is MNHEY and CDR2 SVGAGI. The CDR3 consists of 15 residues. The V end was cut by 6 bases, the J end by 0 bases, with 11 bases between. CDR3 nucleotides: TGTGCCAGCAGATCAGGCTCTGCAACTAATGAAAAACTGTTTTTT. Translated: CASRSGSATNEKLFF.

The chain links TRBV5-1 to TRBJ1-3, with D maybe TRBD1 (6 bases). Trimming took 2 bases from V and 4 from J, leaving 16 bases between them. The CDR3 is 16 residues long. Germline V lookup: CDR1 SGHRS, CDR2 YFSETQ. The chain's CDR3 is CASSLQGQDLGNTIYF. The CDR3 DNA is TGCGCCAGCAGCTTACAGGGCCAGGATCTAGGAAACACCATATATTTT.

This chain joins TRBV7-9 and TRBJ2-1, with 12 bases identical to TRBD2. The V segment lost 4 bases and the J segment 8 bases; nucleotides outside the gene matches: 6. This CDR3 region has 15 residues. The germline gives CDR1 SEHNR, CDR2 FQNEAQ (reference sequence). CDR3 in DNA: TGTGCCAGCAGCTCACTAGCGGGAGGTTCTTATGAGCAGTTCTTC. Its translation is CASSSLAGGSYEQFF.

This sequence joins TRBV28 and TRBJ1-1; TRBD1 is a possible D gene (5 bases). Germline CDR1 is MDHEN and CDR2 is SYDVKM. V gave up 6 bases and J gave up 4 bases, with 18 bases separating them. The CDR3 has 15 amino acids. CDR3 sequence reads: CASSPAVVRATEAFF. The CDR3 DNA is TGTGCCAGCAGCCCTGCGGTGGTCAGGGCCACTGAAGCTTTCTTT.

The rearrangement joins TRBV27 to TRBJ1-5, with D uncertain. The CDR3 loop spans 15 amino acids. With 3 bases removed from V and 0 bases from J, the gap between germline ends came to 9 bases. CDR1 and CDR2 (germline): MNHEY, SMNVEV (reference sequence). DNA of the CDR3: TGTGCCAGCAGTTTCTTCCCGAATAGCAATCAGCCCCAGCATTTT. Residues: CASSFFPNSNQPQHF.

CDR3 amino acids: CASSESGADTEAFF. For the CDR3, the DNA is TGTGCCAGCAGTGAATCAGGGGCGGACACTGAAGCTTTCTTT. The J gene is TRBJ1-1, the V gene TRBV6-1; TRBD1 is a possible D gene (6 bases). V gave up 2 bases and J gave up 3 bases, with 10 bases separating them. Germline CDR1 reads MNHNS; CDR2 reads SASEGT. The CDR3 covers 14 residues.

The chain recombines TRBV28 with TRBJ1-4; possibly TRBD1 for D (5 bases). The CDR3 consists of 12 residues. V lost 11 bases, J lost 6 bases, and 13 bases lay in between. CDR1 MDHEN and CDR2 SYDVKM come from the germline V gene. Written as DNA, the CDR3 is TGTGCCTGCCAGGGTTCGTATGAAAAACTGTTTTTT. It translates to CACQGSYEKLFF.

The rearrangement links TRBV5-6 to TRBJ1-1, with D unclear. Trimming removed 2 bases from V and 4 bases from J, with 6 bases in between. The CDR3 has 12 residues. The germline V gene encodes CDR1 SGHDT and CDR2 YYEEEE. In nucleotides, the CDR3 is TGTGCCAGCAGCTTCTCAGTCACTGAAGCTTTCTTT. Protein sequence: CASSFSVTEAFF.